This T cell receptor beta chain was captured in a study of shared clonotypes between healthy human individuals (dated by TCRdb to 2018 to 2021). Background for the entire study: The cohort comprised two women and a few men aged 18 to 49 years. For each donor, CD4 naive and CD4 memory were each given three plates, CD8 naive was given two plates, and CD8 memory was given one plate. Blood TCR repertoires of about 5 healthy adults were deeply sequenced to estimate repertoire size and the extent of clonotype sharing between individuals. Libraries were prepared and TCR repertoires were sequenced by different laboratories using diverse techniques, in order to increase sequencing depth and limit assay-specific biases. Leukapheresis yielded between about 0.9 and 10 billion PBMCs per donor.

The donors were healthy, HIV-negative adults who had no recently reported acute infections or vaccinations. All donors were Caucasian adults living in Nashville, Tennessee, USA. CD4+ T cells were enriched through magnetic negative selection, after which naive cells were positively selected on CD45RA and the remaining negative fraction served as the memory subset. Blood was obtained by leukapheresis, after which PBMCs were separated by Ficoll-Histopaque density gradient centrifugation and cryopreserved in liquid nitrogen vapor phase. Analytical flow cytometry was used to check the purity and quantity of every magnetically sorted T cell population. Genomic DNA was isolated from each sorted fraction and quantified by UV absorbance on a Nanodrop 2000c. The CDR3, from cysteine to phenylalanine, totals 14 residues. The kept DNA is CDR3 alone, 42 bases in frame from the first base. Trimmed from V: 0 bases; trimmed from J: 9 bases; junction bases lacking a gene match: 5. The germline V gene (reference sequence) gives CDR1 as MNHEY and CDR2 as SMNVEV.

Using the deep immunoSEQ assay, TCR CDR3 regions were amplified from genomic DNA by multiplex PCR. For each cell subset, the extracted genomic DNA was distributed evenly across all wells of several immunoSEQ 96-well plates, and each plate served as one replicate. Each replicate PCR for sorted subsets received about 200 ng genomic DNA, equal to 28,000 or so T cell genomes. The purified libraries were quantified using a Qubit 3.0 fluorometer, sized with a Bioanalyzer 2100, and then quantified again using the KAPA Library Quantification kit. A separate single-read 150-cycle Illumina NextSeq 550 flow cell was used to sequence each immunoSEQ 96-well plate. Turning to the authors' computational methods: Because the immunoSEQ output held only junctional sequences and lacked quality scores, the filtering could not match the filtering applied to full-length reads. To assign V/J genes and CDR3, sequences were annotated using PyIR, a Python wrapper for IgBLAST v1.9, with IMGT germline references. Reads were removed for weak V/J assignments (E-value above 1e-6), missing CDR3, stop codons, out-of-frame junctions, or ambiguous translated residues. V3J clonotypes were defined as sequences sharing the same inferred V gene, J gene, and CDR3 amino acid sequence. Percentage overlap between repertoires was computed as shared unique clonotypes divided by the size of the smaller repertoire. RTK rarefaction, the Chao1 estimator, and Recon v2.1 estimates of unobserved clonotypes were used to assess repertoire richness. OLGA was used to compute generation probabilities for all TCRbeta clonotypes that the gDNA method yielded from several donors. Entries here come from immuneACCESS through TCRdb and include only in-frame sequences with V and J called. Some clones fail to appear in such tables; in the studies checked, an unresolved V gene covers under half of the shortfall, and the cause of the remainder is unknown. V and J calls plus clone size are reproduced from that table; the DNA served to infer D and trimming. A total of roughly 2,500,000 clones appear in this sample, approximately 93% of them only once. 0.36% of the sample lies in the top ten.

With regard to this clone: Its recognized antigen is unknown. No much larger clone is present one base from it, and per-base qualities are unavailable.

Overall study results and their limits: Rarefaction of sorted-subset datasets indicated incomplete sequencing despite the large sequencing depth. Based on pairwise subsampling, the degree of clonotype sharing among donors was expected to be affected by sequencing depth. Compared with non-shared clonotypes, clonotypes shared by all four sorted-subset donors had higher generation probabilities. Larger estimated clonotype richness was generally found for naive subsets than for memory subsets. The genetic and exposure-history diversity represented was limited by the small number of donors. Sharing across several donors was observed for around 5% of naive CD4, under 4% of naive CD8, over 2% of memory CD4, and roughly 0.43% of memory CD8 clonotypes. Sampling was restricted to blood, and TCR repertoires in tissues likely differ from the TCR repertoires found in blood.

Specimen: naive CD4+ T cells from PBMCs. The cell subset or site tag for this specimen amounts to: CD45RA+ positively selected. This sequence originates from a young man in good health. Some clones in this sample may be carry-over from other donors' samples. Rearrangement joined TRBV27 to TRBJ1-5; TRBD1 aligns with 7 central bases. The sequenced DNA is TGTGCCAGCAGTTTATCACAGGGGAGGGGGCCCCAGCATTTT. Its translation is CASSLSQGRGPQHF.